This is a list of T cell receptor beta chains from one sample in a study of Graves' ophthalmopathy and Graves' hyperthyroidism. A single record per CDR3 protein comes from TCRdb applying MiXCR to the multiplex PCR reads. Of about 620,000 distinct CDR3 sequences listed, 20% to 25% are singletons. Sequencing used peripheral blood. These receptors originate from a woman under 30 with stable Graves' hyperthyroidism. Some clones in this sample may be carry-over from other donors' samples. The CDR3 runs from the conserved cysteine through the conserved F or W. The D gene is left open where the match is weak. Not all rows give a size; the values are once, few, many and, for expanded clones, a class.

size	V	D	J	DNA	CDR3
many	TRBV20-1	-	TRBJ2-7	TGCAGTGCTAGTTCGAGGAGACGGTCGAACTCCTACGAGCAGTACTTC	CSASSRRRSNSYEQYF
few	TRBV28	TRBD1	TRBJ2-5	TGTGCCAGCAGCCCAGACAGGGGGTTCGGGCAAGAGACCCAGTACTTC	CASSPDRGFGQETQYF
many	TRBV30	-	TRBJ2-2	TGTGCCTGGAGTCGACCCGACACCGGGGAGCTGTTTTTT	CAWSRPDTGELFF
many	TRBV20-1	-	TRBJ2-2	TGCAGTGCTAACCGAGACAACACCGGGGAGCTGTTTTTT	CSANRDNTGELFF
many	TRBV6-5	-	TRBJ1-5	TGTGCCAGCAGTACCGGACGGTTACTTAGCAATCAGCCCCAGCATTTT	CASSTGRLLSNQPQHF
-	TRBV12-3/TRBV12-4	TRBD1	TRBJ2-5	TGTGCCAGCAGTTCGCTAGGGACAGCCGAGACCCAGTACTTC	CASSSLGTAETQYF
many	TRBV29-1	TRBD1	TRBJ1-1	TGCAGCGGGAGGGGACAGGGGGACACTGAAGCTTTCTTT	CSGRGQGDTEAFF
-	TRBV4-1	TRBD1	TRBJ1-2	TGCGCCAGCAGCCAACCTGGGACAGGGGGCTCCTATGGCTACACCTTC	CASSQPGTGGSYGYTF
many	TRBV29-1	TRBD2	TRBJ2-5	TGCAGCGTTGAAGAGGTGGAGGGAGCGGGAGGGTACTTC	CSVEEVEGAGGYF
-	TRBV12-3/TRBV12-4	TRBD1	TRBJ1-1	TGTGCCAGCAGTCGAAACTATCCCGGGACAGGGAACACTGAAGCTTTCTTT	CASSRNYPGTGNTEAFF
few	TRBV5-1	TRBD1	TRBJ1-2	TGCGCCAGCAGCTTCCTGTCCGGGACAGGGGTTTATGGCTACACCTTC	CASSFLSGTGVYGYTF
-	TRBV18	-	TRBJ1-1	TGTGCCAGCTCACCGAGTCAGGGAGGTACTGAAGCTTTCTTT	CASSPSQGGTEAFF
many	TRBV11-2	-	TRBJ1-1	TGTGCCTGCCTAAGGAGGGTAAACACTGAAGCTTTCTTT	CACLRRVNTEAFF
few	TRBV15	-	TRBJ1-6	TGTGCCACCAGCATCGGACCCCTTGGATCACCCCTCCACTTT	CATSIGPLGSPLHF
many	TRBV6-1	-	TRBJ1-5	TGTGCCAGCAGCCCCTCTCCTGGCAATCAGCCCCAGCATTTT	CASSPSPGNQPQHF
-	TRBV30	TRBD2	TRBJ2-7	TGTGCCTGGGCCAGCGGGGGGTTCTACGAGCAGTACTTC	CAWASGGFYEQYF
once	TRBV5-1	-	TRBJ2-2	TGCGCCAGCAGCCCCGGTGGGGCCTCGAACACCGGGGAGCTGTTTTTT	CASSPGGASNTGELFF
many	TRBV29-1	-	TRBJ2-7	TGCAGCGGGCCTCAGTTGGTCCACGAGCAGTACTTC	CSGPQLVHEQYF
many	TRBV4-1	-	TRBJ1-1	TGCGCCAGCAGCCAATCACTGAACACTGAAGCTTTCTTT	CASSQSLNTEAFF
many	TRBV12-3/TRBV12-4	-	TRBJ1-5	TGTGCCAGCAGTTTGGATATGGTAAGCAATCAGCCCCAGCATTTT	CASSLDMVSNQPQHF
-	TRBV30	-	TRBJ1-1	TGTGCCTGGTACCCACGGCTGGGGGGCAGGGAAGCTTTCTTT	CAWYPRLGGREAFF
-	TRBV6-1	-	TRBJ1-6	TGTGCCAGCACAACCGGGACGGGAAGTTCACCCCTCCACTTT	CASTTGTGSSPLHF
-	TRBV7-2	TRBD2	TRBJ2-7	TGTGCCAGCAGCACAAGACTAGCGCCCGACCAGCAGTACTTC	CASSTRLAPDQQYF
many	TRBV20-1	-	TRBJ2-5	TGCAGTGCTAGGACGACTGATGGCACCCAGTACTTC	CSARTTDGTQYF
few	TRBV6-1	-	TRBJ2-3	TGTGCCAGCAGTGAAAGGTTTTCGGATACGCAGTATTTT	CASSERFSDTQYF
many	TRBV2	-	TRBJ1-6	TGTGCCAGCAGTGAGAGCCAGGCCGCGAATTCACCCCTCCACTTT	CASSESQAANSPLHF